This T cell receptor (beta chain) was found in a study of blood T cells in healthy people across ages. The V and J ends lost 8 bases and 2 bases, in that order; junction bases with no gene match: 6. The CDR3 runs to 14 residues. Germline lookup yields CDR1 SQVTM and CDR2 ANQGSEA. This clonotype was seen ten or more times. The individuals who served as donors were healthy Caucasians living in Russia, aged roughly 6 to 90. Through a sample-barcoded 5' primer and a J-beta primer mix, a second PCR was run for roughly 7 to 11 cycles. Tags on each cDNA molecule came from a template-switch adaptor with 12 random nucleotides. TCRdb processed the 5' RACE reads anew with MiXCR; each CDR3 protein has one entry. Among about 1,800,000 distinct CDR3 sequences listed, approximately 30% were seen once.

Material for sequencing was blood. The chain couples TRBV29-1 to TRBJ1-1; 12 positions agree with TRBD1. This TCR came from a woman under 40 in good health. CDR3 residues: CSTKGQGANTEAFF. The CDR3 region has the DNA TGCAGCACCAAGGGACAGGGGGCTAACACTGAAGCTTTCTTT.